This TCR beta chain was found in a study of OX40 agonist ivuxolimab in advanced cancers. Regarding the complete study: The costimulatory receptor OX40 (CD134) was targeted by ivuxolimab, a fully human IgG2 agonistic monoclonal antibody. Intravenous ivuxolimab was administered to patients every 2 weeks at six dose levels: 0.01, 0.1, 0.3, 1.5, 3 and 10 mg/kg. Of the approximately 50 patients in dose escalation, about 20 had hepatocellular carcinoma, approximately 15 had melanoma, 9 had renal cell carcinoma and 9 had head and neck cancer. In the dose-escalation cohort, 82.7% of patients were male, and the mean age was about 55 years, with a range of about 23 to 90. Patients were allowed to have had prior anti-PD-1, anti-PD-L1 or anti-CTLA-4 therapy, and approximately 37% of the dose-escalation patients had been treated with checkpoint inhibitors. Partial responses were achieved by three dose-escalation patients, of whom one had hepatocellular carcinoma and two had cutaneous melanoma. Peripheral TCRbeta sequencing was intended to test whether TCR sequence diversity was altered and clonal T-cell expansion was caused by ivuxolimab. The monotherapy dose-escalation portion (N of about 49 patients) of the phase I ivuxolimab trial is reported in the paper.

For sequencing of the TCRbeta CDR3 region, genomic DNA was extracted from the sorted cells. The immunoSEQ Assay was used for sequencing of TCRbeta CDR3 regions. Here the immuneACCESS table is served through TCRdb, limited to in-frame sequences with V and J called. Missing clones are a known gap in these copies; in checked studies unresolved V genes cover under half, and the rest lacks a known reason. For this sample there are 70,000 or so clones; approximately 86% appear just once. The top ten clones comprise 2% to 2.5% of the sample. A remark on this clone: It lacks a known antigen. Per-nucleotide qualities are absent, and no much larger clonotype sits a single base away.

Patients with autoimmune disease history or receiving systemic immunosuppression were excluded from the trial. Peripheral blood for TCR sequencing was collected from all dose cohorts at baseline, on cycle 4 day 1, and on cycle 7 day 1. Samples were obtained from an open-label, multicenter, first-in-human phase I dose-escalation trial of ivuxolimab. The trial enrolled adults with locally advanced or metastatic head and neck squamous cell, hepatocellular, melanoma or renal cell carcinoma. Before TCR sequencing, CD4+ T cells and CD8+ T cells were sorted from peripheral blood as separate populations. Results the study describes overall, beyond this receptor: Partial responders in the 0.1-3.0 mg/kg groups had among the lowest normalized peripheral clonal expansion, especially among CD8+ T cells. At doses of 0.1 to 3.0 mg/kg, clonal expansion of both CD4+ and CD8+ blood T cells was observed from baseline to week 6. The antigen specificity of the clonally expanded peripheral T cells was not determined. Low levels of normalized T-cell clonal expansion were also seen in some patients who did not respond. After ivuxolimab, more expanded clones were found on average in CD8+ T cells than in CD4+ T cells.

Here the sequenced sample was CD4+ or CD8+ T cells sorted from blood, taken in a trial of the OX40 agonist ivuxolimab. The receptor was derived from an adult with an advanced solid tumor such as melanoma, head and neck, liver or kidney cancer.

The nucleotides read TGCGCCAGCAGCTTGGGCCCGGACAGGAGAACCTACGAGCAGTACTTC. Translated, this is CASSLGPDRRTYEQYF. The chain uses TRBV5-1 and TRBJ2-7; TRBD1 lines up with 7 middle nucleotides. At the junction V is shortened by 0 bases and J by 2 bases; bases outside the gene matches: 8. The CDR3 sequence holds 16 residues, the cysteine and phenylalanine included. The only DNA kept is the CDR3, 48 bases in frame from the first base. The germline V gene yields SGHRS for CDR1 and YFSETQ for CDR2.